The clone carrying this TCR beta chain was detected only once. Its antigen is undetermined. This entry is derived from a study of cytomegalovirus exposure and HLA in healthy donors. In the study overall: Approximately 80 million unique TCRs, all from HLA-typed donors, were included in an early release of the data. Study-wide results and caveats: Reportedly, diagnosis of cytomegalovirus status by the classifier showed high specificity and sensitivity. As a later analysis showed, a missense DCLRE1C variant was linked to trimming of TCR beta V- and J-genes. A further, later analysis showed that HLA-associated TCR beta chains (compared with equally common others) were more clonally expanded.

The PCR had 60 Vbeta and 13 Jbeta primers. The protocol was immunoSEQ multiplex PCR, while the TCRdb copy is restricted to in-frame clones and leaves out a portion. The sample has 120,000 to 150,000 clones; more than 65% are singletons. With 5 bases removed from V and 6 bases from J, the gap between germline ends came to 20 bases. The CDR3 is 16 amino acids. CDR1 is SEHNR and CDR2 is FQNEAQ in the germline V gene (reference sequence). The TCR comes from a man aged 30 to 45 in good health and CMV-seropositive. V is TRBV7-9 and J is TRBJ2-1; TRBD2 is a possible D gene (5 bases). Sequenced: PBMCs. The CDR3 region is CASSPISVGGSNEQFF. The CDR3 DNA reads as TGTGCCAGCAGCCCCATCTCAGTAGGCGGGTCCAATGAGCAGTTCTTC. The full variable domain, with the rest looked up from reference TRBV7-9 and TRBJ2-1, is DTGVSQNPRHKITKRGQNVTFRCDPISEHNRLYWYRQTLGQGPEFLTYFQNEAQLEKSRLLSDRFSAERPKGSFSTLEIQRTEQGDSAMYLCASSPISVGGSNEQFFGPGTRLTVL.